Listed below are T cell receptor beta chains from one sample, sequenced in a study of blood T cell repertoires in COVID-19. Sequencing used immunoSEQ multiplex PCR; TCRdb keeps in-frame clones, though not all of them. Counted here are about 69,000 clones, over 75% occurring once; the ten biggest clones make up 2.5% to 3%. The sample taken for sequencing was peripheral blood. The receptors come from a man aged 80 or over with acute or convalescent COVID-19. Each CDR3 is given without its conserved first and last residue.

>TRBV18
ASSPNDITLNTEAF
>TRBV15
ATSRGQTATNYGYT
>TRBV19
ASSRFPSSGANVLT
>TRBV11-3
ASSLGLAGAREQY
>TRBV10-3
AISTGTGRVGGTGELF
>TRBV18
ASSPEDRRSNEKLF
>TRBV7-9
ASSLGGRVHGYT
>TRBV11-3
ASSRWTAVYEQY
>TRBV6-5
ASRSAGAKDTIY
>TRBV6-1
ASTEQGRGATNEKLF
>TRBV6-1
ASSEGGRNNYGYT
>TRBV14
ASSQDGYSPLH
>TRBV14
ASSYAQLGGTDTQY
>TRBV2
ASSVSLPGSEAF
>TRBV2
ASSVYEQY
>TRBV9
ASSAPGQGNIKGSYNEQF
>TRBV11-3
ASSNQGNTEAF
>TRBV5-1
ASSRRGDTEAF
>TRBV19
ASSRPAGAANEKLF
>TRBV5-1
ASSLSSFTEAF
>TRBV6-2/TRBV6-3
ASSLLAGNNEQF
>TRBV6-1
ASSERTSVRANEQF
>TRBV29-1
SVARNTEAF
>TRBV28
ASSAPGQGSNIQY
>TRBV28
ATQGHFKNTGELF
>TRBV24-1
ATSGSGRRNEQF
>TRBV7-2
ASSLKPGLNTEAF
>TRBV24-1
ATERSQGNTGELF
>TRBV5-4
ASSPVGGGNTEAF
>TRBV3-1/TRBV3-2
ASGWAGNEQY
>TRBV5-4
ASSFSRDTIY
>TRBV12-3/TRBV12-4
ASSLRSYEQY
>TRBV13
ASSPQGRDSYTEAF
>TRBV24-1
ATSDLPTSGTRREQF
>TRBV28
ASNSGDTEAF
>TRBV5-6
ASSLTELRGYT
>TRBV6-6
ASSYKAGGNTGELF
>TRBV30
AGRSRGGKGEAF
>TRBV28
ASRPGGRYGYT
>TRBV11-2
ASSLGTGNTEAF
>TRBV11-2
ASSQRASGRLRYNEQF
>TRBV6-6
ASTPPQGGMNTEAF
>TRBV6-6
ASSPGTGHFYTYGYT
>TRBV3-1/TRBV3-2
ASSHTRVAIEQY
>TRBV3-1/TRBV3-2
ASSHGTRYGYT
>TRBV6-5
ASRTGFEAF
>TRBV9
ASSVAPRSGNTIY
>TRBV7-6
ASSLSGLRYNEQF
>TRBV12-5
ASGLVPGQGSEQY
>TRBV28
ASTQSGSGYNEQF
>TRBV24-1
ATSDFSGSGTGELF
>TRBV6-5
ASSPSTASGNTIY
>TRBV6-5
ASGIREAYNEQF
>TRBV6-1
ASSEARGWATEAF
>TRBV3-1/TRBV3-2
ASSHPPWREGEETQY
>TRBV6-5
ASSHGGATNTEAF
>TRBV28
ASSTVFYGYT
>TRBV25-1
ASSDPTRYQETQY
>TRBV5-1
ASSLGQENQPQH